This T cell receptor (beta chain) comes out of a study of T cells in Graves' hyperthyroidism and ophthalmopathy (dated 2019 in TCRdb). Study-wide context: Peripheral blood was sampled at the time of initial diagnosis, prior to any treatment. To identify distinguishing TCR V-J signatures, a discovery cohort of some 100 patients was used, comprising 43 with Graves' ophthalmopathy and 57 with stable Graves' hyperthyroidism. Prospective prediction of ophthalmopathy was tested in an independent validation cohort of 18 hyperthyroidism patients and 17 patients who later progressed to ophthalmopathy. For training and testing, the 100 or so patients in the discovery cohort were randomly divided in a 7:3 ratio. Thyroid tissue and blood T-cell repertoires from about six Graves' hyperthyroidism patients were also compared in the study. After sampling, hyperthyroidism patients received methimazole starting at 30 mg daily, and ophthalmopathy patients received high-dose intravenous methylprednisolone. According to the paper, TCR Vbeta CDR3 sequencing was carried out on 135 peripheral blood samples, which came from about 45 ophthalmopathy, around 74 hyperthyroidism and some 17 progressor patients. Study-level results and caveats: During validation, the model predicted progression to ophthalmopathy a median of about 6.3 months ahead of onset, with around 71% sensitivity and roughly 72% specificity. Sample size was not statistically predetermined, and investigators were not blinded to group allocation. Most expanded thyroid clonotypes (frequency above 0.001) were also found in blood, which suggests that blood repertoires may mirror thyroid immune responses. In cross-validation, a model built on a 13 V-J signature told ophthalmopathy apart from stable hyperthyroidism with 85% to 90% sensitivity and around 83% specificity, and in testing the same model reached 80%/75%.

Inclusive of the bounding cysteine and phenylalanine, the CDR3 is 17 residues long. Only the CDR3 portion is preserved as DNA: 51 bases, with reading frame beginning at the first base. The junction shows trimming of 1 base on V and 3 bases on J, and the gene matches do not reach 7 bases of it. Based on the germline V gene, the CDR1 and CDR2 sequences are SGHTA and FQGNSA. Moderately to severely active disease, a Clinical Activity Score of at least 3, a NOSPECS grade of at least 4, and a duration under 3 months were present in ophthalmopathy patients. Exclusion was applied to patients with uncontrolled infections, other autoimmune diseases, pregnancy or lactation. Diagnoses were established on the basis of clinical symptoms, serum thyroxine and TRAb, thyroid ultrasound, and orbital computed tomography. PBMCs were separated from 10 ml of fresh peripheral blood using Ficoll-Paque density gradient centrifugation. Trizol reagent was used to extract total RNA, and RNA quality was then checked on an Agilent 2100 Bioanalyzer.

About this clonotype itself: The specificity of this receptor is unknown. Base qualities are not recorded, but no much larger clone differs from it by a single base.

Amplification of TCR beta CDR3 regions was carried out from RNA transcripts. The first round of RT-PCR for the TCR CDR3 was performed with the HTBI primer set and the Qiagen OneStep RT-PCR kit. Libraries were constructed in a second round of multiplex PCR, after which size selection and purification were performed. Paired-end sequencing of the libraries was performed with 100 bp reads on an Illumina HiSeq2000. For the original study's pipeline: SOAPnuke was used to process the raw data, with reads discarded if the reads contained adapters or uncalled bases, had a mean Phred below 15, or lacked an exact constant-primer or identifier match. High-quality paired reads were merged using COPE v1.2.5, and each unique nucleotide sequence was defined as a clonotype. MiTCR v1.1 was used to align the clonotypes against IMGT TRBV, TRBD and TRBJ reference segments. The analysis was restricted to V-J combinations with a frequency above 0.0001, which together covered about 99% of the repertoires. The TCS score was defined as the ratio of F50 (clonal expansion) to E x V (chaos), calculated using BLOSUM62-based TCRdist between CDR3 peptides within each V-J. Welch's t-statistics and random forest reduced roughly 540 V-J features to 10 to 15, which were used in a naive Bayes classifier (R e1071). The public reads were run again by TCRdb, first through fastp at Q25 and then through MiXCR, and only productive beta chains were kept. Under each unique CDR3 protein, matching rows form one entry showing the most common genes and DNA. The V and J calls and clone size are TCRdb's, not the authors'. The sample table contains hundreds of thousands of distinct CDR3 sequences; only one count was recorded for about 20% of them. The top ten clonotypes cover 30% to 40% of the sample.

This receptor was obtained from a man aged 25-40 years with Graves' ophthalmopathy. Recombination joined TRBV7-2 with TRBJ2-2, and TRBD1 aligns with 8 junction nucleotides. Sequenced input: blood. The nucleotides are TGTGCCAGCAGCTTAGAGTTGTCAGGGGGCCACACCGGGGAGCTGTTTTTT. Protein translation: CASSLELSGGHTGELFF.